The 21 T cell receptor beta chains given below trace back to one sample, sequenced in a study of cytomegalovirus exposure and HLA in healthy donors. PCR employed 60 Vbeta and 13 Jbeta primers. Libraries were prepared by immunoSEQ multiplex PCR; TCRdb keeps only in-frame clonotypes and omits some of them. There are tens of thousands of clones in the sample; 75% occur only once, and under 30% lies in the top ten. Sequencing input: PBMCs. The receptors were sampled from a woman aged 40 to 50 in good health and CMV-seropositive.

The chain joins TRBV6-6 to TRBJ1-1, with D possibly matching TRBD1 (5 bases). Trimming pared 10 bases from V and 4 bases from J, leaving 16 bases between. The CDR3 loop spans 13 amino acids. Germline-derived CDR1 and CDR2 are MNHNY and SVGAGI (reference sequence). The CDR3 sequence is CATRQTASTEAFF. The DNA for the CDR3 is TGTGCCACCAGACAGACAGCCAGCACTGAAGCTTTCTTT.

In the case of this clone: Germline and junction disagree at one end, which may indicate a read error. The chain links TRBV6-5 to TRBJ1-5, with a weak D call TRBD1 (5 bases). CDR1 is MNHEY and CDR2 is SVGAGI in the germline V gene. This CDR3 spans 15 amino acids. CDR3 nucleotide sequence: TGTGCCAGCAGCTACTCCCAGGGTTTTGATCAGCCCCAGCATTTT. Translation: CASSYSQGFDQPQHF.

J is TRBJ1-4 and V is TRBV30, with unresolved D. Germline V gives CDR1 GTSNPN, CDR2 SVGIG (reference sequence). Trimming removed 1 base at V and 7 bases at J, with 13 bases between. This CDR3 is 14 amino acids long. CDR3 DNA sequence: TGTGCCTGGAGTGCGGGCCCGGAGGGTGAAAAACTGTTTTTT. Translation: CAWSAGPEGEKLFF.

This chain joins TRBV6-4 and TRBJ1-1; TRBD1 matches at 7 bases. V shed 0 bases, J shed 6 bases, and the junction held 4 bases outside the gene matches. This CDR3 contains 14 residues. The germline V gene has CDR1 MRHNA and CDR2 SNTAGT. The CDR3 here is CASSDSATGAEAFF. The CDR3 region has the DNA TGTGCCAGCAGTGACTCGGCCACAGGGGCTGAAGCTTTCTTT.

V is TRBV7-9 and J is TRBJ2-6; 12 bases match TRBD1. V lost 6 bases and J lost 1; bases outside the gene matches: 4. Germline CDR1 reads SEHNR; CDR2 reads FQNEAQ (reference sequence). The CDR3 is made up of 17 amino acids. CDR3 sequence: CASRGTGGVSGANVLTF. The CDR3 bases are TGTGCCAGCAGAGGGACAGGGGGCGTTTCTGGGGCCAACGTCCTGACTTTC.

This clone was counted only a few times. An end of the junction does not agree with germline; a read error may underlie this. This sequence joins TRBV7-9 and TRBJ2-2, with D possibly matching TRBD1 (7 bases). This CDR3 is 16 amino acids long. CDR1 and CDR2 (germline): SEHNR, FQNEAQ (reference sequence). DNA for the CDR3: TGTTCCAGCCTATCGTGGAGGGGGCCGAACACCGGGGAGCTGTTTTTT. The encoded protein is CSSLSWRGPNTGELFF. Together with reference TRBV7-9 and TRBJ2-2, the CDR3 gives the full variable domain: DTGVSQNPRHKITKRGQNVTFRCDPISEHNRLYWYRQTLGQGPEFLTYFQNEAQLEKSRLLSDRFSAERPKGSFSTLEIQRTEQGDSAMYLCSSLSWRGPNTGELFFGEGSRLTVL.

This clone came up a few times. The V gene is TRBV25-1, the J gene TRBJ1-3; D uncertain. V shed 4 bases and J shed 1 base, with 17 bases lying between them. This CDR3 contains 17 residues. Germline lookup yields CDR1 MGHDK and CDR2 SYGVNS. The CDR3 here is CASSGTGNRASGNTIYF. The DNA of the CDR3 is TGTGCCAGCAGTGGGACGGGAAATCGGGCATCTGGAAACACCATATATTTT.

This clone was found once. The chain combines TRBV6-1 with TRBJ1-2, with D perhaps TRBD1 (5 bases). CDR1 and CDR2 (germline): MNHNS, SASEGT. Trimming shortened V by 3 bases and J by 8 bases, and 13 bases separated the two germline ends. The CDR3 is 13 residues long. CDR3 residues: CASSEIQVGGYTF. The DNA of the CDR3 is TGTGCCAGCAGTGAGATACAGGTGGGGGGCTACACCTTC.

The chain couples TRBV18 to TRBJ1-3; a weak D match, TRBD1 (5 bases). The CDR3 length is 15 residues. Trimming removed 0 bases at V and 4 bases at J, with 10 bases between. Germline V gene data show CDR1 as KGHSH and CDR2 as LQKENI. CDR3 sequence: CASSPPSGVGNTIYF. In DNA, the CDR3 is TGTGCCAGCTCACCACCCTCGGGGGTAGGAAACACCATATATTTT.

The chain combines TRBV6-1 with TRBJ1-1; weak D call: TRBD1 (6 bases). Looked up from germline, CDR1 is MNHNS and CDR2 is SASEGT. V lost 10 bases and J lost 0, with 18 bases in between. CDR3 length equals 15 residues. Here the CDR3 reads CATTQGGGMNTEAFF. CDR3 sequence (DNA): TGTGCCACCACTCAGGGAGGGGGAATGAACACTGAAGCTTTCTTT.

The CDR3 DNA reads TGTGCCAGTATCTCATCGATTCGCGGTCAGCCCCAGCATTTT. Its protein product is CASISSIRGQPQHF. The gene calls are TRBV19 and TRBJ1-5; D gene ambiguous. CDR3 length: 14 residues. V was clipped by 7 bases and J by 6 bases, with 16 bases between them. From germline, CDR1 is LNHDA and CDR2 SQIVND (reference sequence).

The chain employs TRBV7-9 and TRBJ2-5, with TRBD1 as a possible D gene (7 bases). The end of the DNA is better explained by TRBJ2-7, so the J call may be wrong. The germline V gene has CDR1 SEHNR and CDR2 FQNEAQ (reference sequence). CDR3 length equals 14 residues. In nucleotides, the CDR3 is TGTGCCAGCAGCTTTGGAGGGGGCGACGACGAGCAGTACTTC. This encodes CASSFGGGDDEQYF.

The chain is built from TRBV6-5 and TRBJ2-3, with D perhaps matching TRBD2 (7 bases). CDR1 and CDR2 from the germline V gene are MNHEY and SVGAGI. This CDR3 is built from 14 residues. Trimming took 10 bases from V and 2 from J, leaving 16 bases between them. CDR3: CATRGAGDTDTQYF. DNA of the CDR3: TGTGCCACCCGGGGGGCGGGGGACACAGATACGCAGTATTTT.

In its sample, this clone was seen once. The chain has TRBV10-3 and TRBJ1-1, with TRBD1 matching 8 bases. The trim removed 3 bases at V and 10 bases at J, leaving 7 bases unmatched. The CDR3 runs 13 residues. CDR1 ENHRY and CDR2 SYGVKD come from the germline V gene. In DNA, the CDR3 is TGTGCCATCAGTGACCCGGACAGGGTAACAGCTTTCTTT. Its protein product is CAISDPDRVTAFF.

This clone was observed once. The V gene is TRBV27, the J gene TRBJ2-1, with D perhaps TRBD1 (6 bases). Deletions cut 5 bases from V and 7 bases from J, with 21 bases between. The CDR3 extends over 16 amino acids. The germline V gene has CDR1 MNHEY and CDR2 SMNVEV (reference sequence). The CDR3: CASSPNRVGALNEQFF. The CDR3 coding sequence is TGTGCCAGCAGTCCAAACAGGGTAGGGGCCCTAAATGAGCAGTTCTTC.

The J gene is TRBJ2-1, the V gene TRBV10-3, with TRBD1 matching 8 bases. The CDR3 spans 16 residues. The V gene end was trimmed by 3 bases and the J gene end by 3 bases; junction bases not matched to a gene: 7. Germline V CDR1 and CDR2: ENHRY, SYGVKD. The CDR3 here is CAISDPDREDYNEQFF. CDR3 bases: TGTGCCATCAGTGACCCGGACAGGGAAGACTACAATGAGCAGTTCTTC.

The CDR3 loop is CASSLTRYQGAKVTDTQYF. Here the CDR3 DNA reads TGCGCCAGCAGCTTAACTCGGTATCAGGGGGCGAAAGTTACAGATACGCAGTATTTT. This sequence joins TRBV5-1 and TRBJ2-3; TRBD1 agrees at 8 bases. V shed 2 bases and J 3 bases; nucleotides not matched to a gene: 17. This CDR3 contains 19 residues. The germline V gene has CDR1 SGHRS and CDR2 YFSETQ.

The genes are TRBV7-9 and TRBJ1-4; D might be TRBD1 (5 bases). Germline CDR1 and CDR2: SEHNR and FQNEAQ (reference sequence). Trimming shortened V by 5 bases and J by 0 bases, and 16 bases separated the two germline ends. The CDR3 consists of 17 residues. The CDR3 loop is CASSPRQTYATNEKLFF. CDR3 nucleotide sequence: TGTGCCAGCAGCCCAAGACAGACCTACGCAACTAATGAAAAACTGTTTTTT.

Here the CDR3 DNA reads TGTGCCAGCAGCTTACATCAGAGGGGGGGCTATGGCTACACCTTC. Its translation is CASSLHQRGGYGYTF. The rearrangement links TRBV7-6 to TRBJ1-2, with a tentative D call TRBD1 (6 bases). The CDR3 is 15 residues long. Trimming pared 2 bases from V and 4 bases from J, leaving 14 bases between. Germline V CDR1 and CDR2: SGHVS, FNYEAQ.

The chain recombines TRBV6-5 with TRBJ1-2, with 7 bases fitting TRBD1. The V and J ends lost 4 bases and 1 base, in that order; junction bases with no gene match: 6. CDR1 is MNHEY and CDR2 is SVGAGI in the germline V gene. The CDR3 covers 15 residues. This CDR3 is CASSSHRQGNYGYTF. In DNA form, the CDR3 reads TGTGCCAGCAGTTCCCACCGACAGGGTAACTATGGCTACACCTTC.

This chain connects TRBV29-1 to TRBJ1-3; TRBD1 might be the D (5 bases). Germline-derived CDR1 and CDR2 are SQVTM and ANQGSEA. CDR3 length: 14 amino acids. V dropped 4 bases and J dropped 0 bases, with 10 bases sitting between them. The CDR3 DNA reads TGCAGCGTTGCGGGGGACGACTCTGGAAACACCATATATTTT. Protein sequence: CSVAGDDSGNTIYF.